This T cell receptor (beta chain) was sequenced in a study of shared clonotypes between healthy human individuals (dated by TCRdb to about 2020). In terms of the full investigation: The cohort included three men and two women between 18 and 49 years of age. The study deeply sequenced blood TCR repertoires of about five healthy adults to estimate repertoire size and the extent of clonotype sharing between individuals. Between about 0.94 and 8.9 billion PBMCs per donor were obtained by leukapheresis. To increase sequencing depth and limit assay-specific biases, different laboratories used diverse techniques to prepare libraries and sequence TCR repertoires. General study outcomes and caveats: Based on pairwise subsampling, the degree of clonotype sharing among donors was expected to be affected by sequencing depth. Only blood was sampled, and tissue TCR repertoires likely differ from those in blood. Because the study included only a small number of donors, the genetic and exposure-history diversity represented was limited.

TCR CDR3 regions were amplified from genomic DNA by multiplex PCR using the deep immunoSEQ assay. Genomic DNA extracted from each cell subset was distributed evenly over all wells of several immunoSEQ 96-well plates, and each plate served as one replicate. Each replicate PCR for unsorted PBMC received approximately 300 ng genomic DNA, equal to 25,000 to 35,000 T cell genomes. Unsorted PBMC genomic DNA was sequenced across ten immunoSEQ deep assay plates. The purified libraries were quantified using a Qubit 3.0 fluorometer, sized with a Bioanalyzer 2100, and then quantified again using the KAPA Library Quantification kit. Each immunoSEQ 96-well plate was sequenced on its own single-read 150-cycle Illumina NextSeq 550 flow cell. In the source study's methods: Because the immunoSEQ output included only junctional sequences and no quality scores, the filtering could not be the same as the filtering used for full-length reads. Sequences were annotated with PyIR, a Python wrapper for IgBLAST v1.9, and V/J genes and CDR3 were assigned using IMGT germline references. Reads were filtered out if the reads had weak V/J assignments (E-value above 1e-6), no CDR3, stop codons, out-of-frame junctions, or ambiguous translated residues. A V3J clonotype was defined by an identical inferred V gene, J gene, and CDR3 amino acid sequence. The percentage overlap between two repertoires was calculated by dividing the number of shared unique clonotypes by the size of the smaller repertoire. Repertoire richness was assessed with RTK rarefaction, the Chao1 estimator, and Recon v2.1 estimates of unobserved clonotypes. What TCRdb holds here is the immuneACCESS table cut down to in-frame rearrangements. Part of the clones is not present; checked against another copy, under half of the missing clones reflect an unresolved V gene, and the others are unexplained. Clonal size and the V and J genes are those of that table, whereas D and trimming came from the DNA. The sample table lists approximately 470,000 clones, roughly 80% of them with a count of one. The top ten constitute over 9.5% of the sample.

The germline V gene gives CDR1 as SGHRS and CDR2 as YFSETQ. The CDR3 sequence holds 17 residues, the cysteine and phenylalanine included. The only DNA kept is the CDR3, 51 bases in frame from the first base. V is cut back by 0 bases and J by 1 base, with 4 bases in the junction unmatched. The donors were healthy, HIV-negative adults with no recently reported acute infections or vaccinations. All donors were Caucasian adults living in Nashville, Tennessee, USA. For unsorted samples, tens of millions of PBMCs were counted and genomic DNA was extracted with the QIAamp DNA Blood Mini kit. Blood was obtained by leukapheresis, after which PBMCs were separated by Ficoll-Histopaque density gradient centrifugation and cryopreserved in liquid nitrogen vapor phase. Details on this clone: The specificity of this receptor is unknown. Base qualities were left out, and no much larger clone turns up one base away.

The TCR originated in a middle-aged woman in good health. Some clones in this sample may be carry-over from other donors' samples. Sequenced sample: PBMCs. The chain is encoded by TRBV5-1 joined to TRBJ2-2; 9 bases in the junction line up with TRBD2. The CDR3 here reads CASSLDPSGKNTGELFF. The nucleotides read TGCGCCAGCAGCTTGGATCCTAGCGGGAAGAACACCGGGGAGCTGTTTTTT.